Presented here are 26 T cell receptor beta chains from one specimen sequenced in a study of blood T cell repertoires in COVID-19. Assay used: immunoSEQ multiplex PCR; TCRdb lists only in-frame clones, some missing. Among around 190,000 clones, approximately 82% were seen once, and the ten largest hold 13%. The sequenced sample consisted of peripheral blood. Source of these receptors: a human donor in a cohort sampled during active COVID-19.

The rearrangement joins TRBV3-1 (or the pseudogene TRBV3-2) to TRBJ2-3; D is undetermined. CDR3 length: 15 residues. Germline assignment: CDR1 LGHDT and CDR2 YNNKEL (reference sequence). V was trimmed by 0 bases and J by 1 base, leaving 8 bases between them. In DNA form, the CDR3 reads TGTGCCAGCAGCCAAGATGGTAGCCGCACAGATACGCAGTATTTT. It is translated as CASSQDGSRTDTQYF.

The genes are TRBV6-6 and TRBJ2-7, with D perhaps matching TRBD1 (5 bases). The CDR3 loop spans 13 amino acids. V was pared by 8 bases and J by 2 bases, with 13 bases between. The V gene's germline CDR1 is MNHNY and CDR2 SVGAGI (reference sequence). DNA for the CDR3: TGTGCCAGCTCCTATTCGACAGCCTACGAGCAGTACTTC. It codes for CASSYSTAYEQYF.

This chain connects TRBV4-1 to TRBJ2-4, with D tentatively TRBD2 (6 bases). CDR3 length: 17 amino acids. The germline V and J ends were trimmed by 0 bases and 7 bases, with 19 bases remaining between them. Germline V CDR1 and CDR2: MGHRA, YSYEKL. The CDR3 loop is CASSQDFATGAQNIQYF. CDR3 nucleotides: TGCGCCAGCAGCCAAGATTTTGCAACGGGAGCTCAGAACATTCAGTACTTC.

This clone showed up just once. The gene calls are TRBV28 and TRBJ1-2; 7 bases agree with TRBD1. J gave up 4 bases and V 3 bases, and 2 bases lay outside the gene matches. Germline V CDR1 and CDR2: MDHEN, SYDVKM. CDR3 length equals 13 residues. The CDR3 here is CASSLDRTYGYTF. The CDR3 nucleotides read TGTGCCAGCAGTTTGGACAGGACCTATGGCTACACCTTC.

The count of this clone is one. The chain recombines TRBV27 with TRBJ2-5, with TRBD2 identical over 7 bases. The trim removed 5 bases at V and 2 bases at J, leaving 11 bases unmatched. The CDR3 has 16 residues. Germline-derived CDR1 and CDR2 are MNHEY and SMNVEV (reference sequence). The CDR3 nucleotides read TGTGCCAGCAGTACCCGACTAGCAGAAATTCAAGAGACCCAGTACTTC. Protein sequence: CASSTRLAEIQETQYF.

The chain combines TRBV27 with TRBJ2-1; D remains ambiguous. CDR1 is MNHEY, CDR2 SMNVEV, per germline (reference sequence). The V end was cut by 5 bases, the J end by 1 base, with 6 bases between. The CDR3 covers 13 residues. In DNA form, the CDR3 reads TGTGCCAGCAGTACCAGGTCCTACAATGAGCAGTTCTTC. Its translation: CASSTRSYNEQFF.

The chain couples TRBV7-2 to TRBJ2-1; 7 nucleotides match TRBD2. Germline V gene sequence: CDR1 SGHTA, CDR2 FQGNSA. The CDR3 runs to 17 residues. Losses at the gene ends were 4 bases for V and 0 bases for J; bases not matched to a gene: 9. The CDR3 DNA reads as TGTGCCAGCAGCTCCCATAAACGGGAGGACTCCTACAATGAGCAGTTCTTC. It translates to CASSSHKREDSYNEQFF.

This clone came up many times. This CDR3 is also generated by other DNA sequences in the sample. The genes are TRBV30 and TRBJ2-7; the D gene is possibly TRBD2 (5 bases). CDR1 GTSNPN and CDR2 SVGIG come from the germline V gene (reference sequence). V lost 0 bases and J lost 3, with 6 bases in between. This CDR3 contains 12 residues. The CDR3 here is CAWSVLGYEQYF. CDR3 DNA: TGTGCCTGGAGTGTACTAGGCTACGAGCAGTACTTC.

The chain combines TRBV28 with TRBJ1-1; D gene unclear. CDR1 and CDR2 (germline): MDHEN, SYDVKM. V gave up 10 bases and J gave up 4 bases, with 13 bases separating them. This CDR3 comprises 12 residues. This chain's CDR3 is CATSPAATEAFF. The CDR3 nucleotides are TGTGCCACCTCCCCCGCGGCCACTGAAGCTTTCTTT.

This clone was counted only a few times. DNA for the CDR3: TGCGCCAGCAGCCAAGGTTACAGGGGGACCGGGGAGCTGTTTTTT. It is translated as CASSQGYRGTGELFF. V gene TRBV4-1 combines with J gene TRBJ2-2; 8 bases match TRBD1. The CDR3 sequence is 15 residues long. V shed 1 base and J 5 bases; nucleotides not matched to a gene: 3. Germline V gives CDR1 MGHRA, CDR2 YSYEKL.

J is TRBJ2-1 and V is TRBV19; D may be TRBD2 (6 bases). The germline V gene encodes CDR1 LNHDA and CDR2 SQIVND (reference sequence). The CDR3 runs 13 residues. V gave up 3 bases and J gave up 8 bases, with 11 bases separating them. CDR3 residues: CASSITGGDEQFF. DNA of the CDR3: TGTGCCAGTAGTATTACAGGAGGGGATGAGCAGTTCTTC.

The chain combines TRBV12-5 with TRBJ2-5; 10 bases fit TRBD1. The CDR3 is 14 amino acids. V was clipped by 3 bases and J by 4 bases; unmatched bases: 2. Germline loops: CDR1 LGHNT, CDR2 FRNRAP. The CDR3 is CASGLGTGVETQYF. For the CDR3, the DNA is TGTGCTAGTGGTTTAGGGACAGGGGTAGAGACCCAGTACTTC.

The chain uses TRBV28 and TRBJ1-3; a weak D match, TRBD1 (5 bases). From germline, CDR1 is MDHEN and CDR2 SYDVKM. This CDR3 comprises 13 residues. Trimming cost V 10 bases and J 2 bases, with 12 bases left between them. The CDR3 protein is CATVRDPGNTIYF. The CDR3 DNA reads TGTGCCACCGTCAGGGATCCTGGAAACACCATATATTTT.

The chain combines TRBV7-8 with TRBJ1-3; no firm D call. The germline CDR1 and CDR2 sequences are SGHVS and FQNEAQ. Between the trimmed V and J ends, which lost 4 bases and 0 bases, there was a span of 13 bases. This CDR3 contains 16 residues. The CDR3 DNA reads as TGTGCCAGCAGCTCCACCTCGGGGATCTCTGGAAACACCATATATTTT. Its translation is CASSSTSGISGNTIYF.

This clone was observed a single time. This may come from a read error, since a much larger clone is one base off. The V call is TRBV5-5, the J call TRBJ2-2, with 13 bases fitting TRBD2. Trimming took 3 bases from V and 0 from J; bases not matched to a gene: 2. The CDR3 loop spans 17 amino acids. The germline gives CDR1 SGHKS, CDR2 YYEKEE (reference sequence). The CDR3 DNA is TGTGCCAGCAGCTGGGGACTAGCGGGGACGAACACCGGGGAGCTGTTTTTT. This sequence encodes CASSWGLAGTNTGELFF.

V gene TRBV7-9 combines with J gene TRBJ2-3; TRBD2 matches 12 bases. The V and J ends lost 5 bases and 7 bases, in that order; junction bases with no gene match: 7. Germline V gene sequence: CDR1 SEHNR, CDR2 FQNEAQ (reference sequence). This CDR3 is 15 amino acids long. CDR3 residues: CASSRPGLAGYTQYF. DNA of the CDR3: TGTGCCAGCAGCCGTCCAGGACTAGCGGGGTATACGCAGTATTTT.

In its sample, this clone was seen once. The V call is TRBV6-4, the J call TRBJ1-1; D possibly corresponds to TRBD1 (6 bases). The germline V gene encodes CDR1 MRHNA and CDR2 SNTAGT. V was pared by 4 bases and J by 7 bases, with 22 bases between. This CDR3 is 16 amino acids long. The CDR3 DNA follows: TGTGCCAGCAGTGCCATTTACGGGCAGGGCAGGGGTGAAGCTTTCTTT. This encodes CASSAIYGQGRGEAFF.

This chain uses TRBV7-2 with TRBJ2-7; possibly TRBD2 for D (6 bases). CDR1 is SGHTA and CDR2 is FQGNSA in the germline V gene. The CDR3 extends over 15 amino acids. Trimming took 1 base from V and 2 from J, leaving 12 bases between them. CDR3 protein: CASSLDGSPAYEQYF. Written as DNA, the CDR3 is TGTGCCAGCAGCTTAGACGGGAGCCCCGCCTACGAGCAGTACTTC.

The chain recombines TRBV19 with TRBJ2-2, with 7 positions matching TRBD1. Losses at the gene ends were 3 bases for V and 8 bases for J; bases not matched to a gene: 9. CDR1 and CDR2 (germline): LNHDA, SQIVND (reference sequence). CDR3 length: 15 residues. In nucleotides, the CDR3 is TGTGCCAGTAGTATCCGGAGACAGGGTGGTGGGGAGCTGTTTTTT. Its protein product is CASSIRRQGGGELFF.

This chain joins TRBV6-4 and TRBJ2-3; the D is unclear. Per germline, CDR1 MRHNA and CDR2 SNTAGT. The length of the CDR3 is 15 residues. V shed 0 bases and J shed 1 base, with 8 bases lying between them. The CDR3 protein is CASSDSGGGTDTQYF. CDR3 DNA: TGTGCCAGCAGTGACTCCGGCGGTGGCACAGATACGCAGTATTTT.

This sequence joins TRBV23-1 and TRBJ2-1; weak D call: TRBD2 (5 bases). TRBV23-1 is noted as an ORF with a role that remains uncertain. The CDR3 is 10 amino acids. The V end lost 8 bases, the J end lost 12 bases, and 11 bases lay between the germline ends. In DNA, the CDR3 is TGCGCCAGCCCGGAGGTTCGGCAGTTCTTC. Translated: CASPEVRQFF.

The V and J genes are TRBV5-4 and TRBJ2-1; 8 bases are shared with TRBD1. Trimming took 2 bases from V and 4 from J; bases not matched to a gene: 5. Germline CDR1 reads SGHNT; CDR2 reads YYREEE (reference sequence). The CDR3 contains 15 residues. CDR3 bases: TGTGCCAGCAGCTTCGACAGGGGAAGTTACAATGAGCAGTTCTTC. It specifies CASSFDRGSYNEQFF.

The V gene is TRBV6-5, the J gene TRBJ2-1; tentative D call: TRBD2 (5 bases). With 5 bases removed from V and 8 bases from J, the gap between germline ends came to 19 bases. This CDR3 is 15 amino acids long. Germline V gives CDR1 MNHEY, CDR2 SVGAGI. CDR3 nucleotides: TGTGCCAGCAGTCCAAAATTGGGAGTTTCGGATGAGCAGTTCTTC. This gives the protein CASSPKLGVSDEQFF.

This clone was picked up one time. J is TRBJ2-7 and V is TRBV13; D remains ambiguous. Germline CDR1 reads PRHDT; CDR2 reads FYEKMQ (reference sequence). The CDR3 loop spans 14 amino acids. Trimming took 5 bases from V and 6 from J, leaving 17 bases between them. CDR3 protein: CASSLNTVRTEQYF. CDR3 coding DNA: TGTGCCAGCAGCCTCAACACAGTTCGTACCGAGCAGTACTTC.

V usage is TRBV29-1 and J usage is TRBJ1-1; the D is unclear. Trimming pared 3 bases from V and 0 bases from J, leaving 5 bases between. Germline values: CDR1 SQVTM, CDR2 ANQGSEA. This CDR3 has 12 residues. Here the CDR3 DNA reads TGCAGCGTTGATAATATGAACACTGAAGCTTTCTTT. Its protein product is CSVDNMNTEAFF. Looking up the rest from reference TRBV29-1 and TRBJ1-1 gives the full variable domain: SAVISQKPSRDICQRGTSLTIQCQVDSQVTMMFWYRQQPGQSLTLIATANQGSEATYESGFVIDKFPISRPNLTFSTLTVSNMSPEDSSIYLCSVDNMNTEAFFGQGTRLTVV.

The chain joins TRBV3-1 (or the pseudogene TRBV3-2) to TRBJ1-1; tentative D call: TRBD1 (6 bases). Germline CDR1 and CDR2: LGHDT and YNNKEL (reference sequence). V shed 2 bases and J shed 1 base, with 14 bases lying between them. The CDR3 has 16 amino acids. As DNA, the CDR3 is TGTGCCAGCAGCCAACTAACAGGGTTGAGGAACACTGAAGCTTTCTTT. It encodes CASSQLTGLRNTEAFF.